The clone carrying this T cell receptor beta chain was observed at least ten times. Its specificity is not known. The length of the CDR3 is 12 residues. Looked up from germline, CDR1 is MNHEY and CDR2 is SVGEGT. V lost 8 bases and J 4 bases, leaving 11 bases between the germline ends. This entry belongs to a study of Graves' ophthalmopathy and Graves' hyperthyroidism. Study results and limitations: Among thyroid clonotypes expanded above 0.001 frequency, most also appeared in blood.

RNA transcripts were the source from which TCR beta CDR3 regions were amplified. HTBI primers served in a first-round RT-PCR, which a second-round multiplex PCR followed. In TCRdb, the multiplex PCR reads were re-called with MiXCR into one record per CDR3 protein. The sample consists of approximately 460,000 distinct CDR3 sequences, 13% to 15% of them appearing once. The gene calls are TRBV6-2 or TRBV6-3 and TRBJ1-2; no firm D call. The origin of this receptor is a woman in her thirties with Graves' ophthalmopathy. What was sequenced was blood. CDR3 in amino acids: CASVSTAYGYTF. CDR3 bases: TGTGCCAGCGTCAGCACCGCCTATGGCTACACCTTC.